Detailed here is one T cell receptor beta chain. This sample is part of a study of blood T cell repertoires in COVID-19. Across the whole study: The samples span acute and convalescent COVID-19 from the United States, Italy and Spain. T cells, B-cell-depleted T cells, or PBMCs provided the cDNA or gDNA that served as material.

How the authors handled the data: Reference gene primer amplification gave estimated nucleated cell counts. Measured with immunoSEQ multiplex PCR; TCRdb has only the in-frame clones, and not every one. That table furnishes V, J and clone size, whereas the DNA furnished D and trimming. The sample lists 400,000 to 450,000 clones; roughly 85% were seen once. V was pared by 1 base and J by 12 bases, with 16 bases between. Germline V lookup: CDR1 PRHDT, CDR2 FYEKMQ (reference sequence). The CDR3 extends over 15 amino acids. The receptor comes from a woman younger than 45 with active or convalescent COVID-19. Source material: peripheral blood. This chain uses TRBV13 with TRBJ1-6; D gene ambiguous. The CDR3 region is CASSLDPTGGGPLHF. CDR3 nucleotide sequence: TGTGCCAGCAGCTTAGATCCCACGGGAGGCGGACCCCTCCACTTT.